This T cell receptor beta chain was recorded in a study of shared clonotypes between healthy human individuals. The overall study: Per donor, CD8 memory used one plate, CD8 naive used two, CD4 memory used three and CD4 naive used three. Study-wide findings and caveats: Only blood underwent sampling, and tissue repertoires likely differ.

In regard to this clone: Its matching antigen is unknown. The sample has other DNA sequences that encode this CDR3 too.

CD45RO-negative, CCR7-selected cells formed the naive CD8 fraction, which excluded terminally differentiated effector memory CD45RA+ cells. The CDR3 loop spans 14 amino acids. Trimming stripped 4 bases from V and 2 bases from J, with 12 bases between. CDR1 is MNHEY and CDR2 is SMNVEV in the germline V gene (reference sequence). Sorted-subset replicate PCR reactions were performed with around 200 ng DNA, corresponding to roughly 30,000 T cell genomes. Sequenced by immunoSEQ multiplex PCR; TCRdb stores in-frame clones only, minus some. The sample lists about 580,000 clones, roughly 98% seen once, with 0.3% to 0.35% in the top ten.

The chain links TRBV27 to TRBJ2-7; a weak D match, TRBD2 (6 bases). The TCR was taken from a man aged 25-40 years in good health. Sample: naive CD8+ T cells sorted from blood. The CDR3 here is CASSSSGGTYEQYF. CDR3 in DNA: TGTGCCAGCAGTTCTTCCGGGGGAACCTACGAGCAGTACTTC.